A single sample gave rise to the 2 T cell receptor beta chains below, sequenced in a study of CD8 T cells in ankylosing spondylitis (dated by TCRdb to about 2017). Points the paper makes about the study in general: Blood from ankylosing spondylitis patients appeared to be characterized by a TCR beta motif made up of 8 or 9 highly homologous amino acid variants.

Their antigens are not known. The library was obtained by 5' RACE. Sequencing instrument: Illumina HiSeq 2500. In-frame beta chains were kept once TCRdb had trimmed the public reads at Q25 with fastp and called clones with MiXCR. CDR3 protein sequences are deduplicated, and each keeps its most common genes and DNA. A total of under 850,000 distinct CDR3 sequences appear in this sample, roughly 20% of them only once. The ten largest clones represent around 19% of the sample. Source material: blood, either unsorted or a sorted T cell fraction (not recorded which). The receptors were gathered from a male donor with ankylosing spondylitis.

A few counts support this clonotype. The J gene is TRBJ2-5, the V gene TRBV5-5; TRBD2 matches at 15 bases. This CDR3 spans 17 amino acids. The trim removed 0 bases at V and 4 bases at J, leaving 4 bases unmatched. The V gene's germline CDR1 is SGHKS and CDR2 YYEKEE (reference sequence). CDR3 region: CASSLGTSGRARETQYF. As DNA, the CDR3 is TGTGCCAGCAGCTTGGGGACTAGCGGGAGGGCTAGAGAGACCCAGTACTTC.

V usage is TRBV6-5 and J usage is TRBJ1-5; 8 nucleotides line up with TRBD1. The germline V gene has CDR1 MNHEY and CDR2 SVGAGI. This CDR3 comprises 15 residues. Germline trimming cut 6 bases from V and 0 bases from J; bases unmatched to any gene: 4. CDR3 sequence: CASRLGTGSNQPQHF. CDR3 nucleotides: TGTGCCAGCAGACTCGGGACAGGTAGCAATCAGCCCCAGCATTTT.